The rows below give T cell receptor beta chains drawn from one sample of a study of preoperative IRX-2 immunotherapy in early breast cancer. Assay used: immunoSEQ multiplex PCR; TCRdb lists only in-frame clones, some missing. Of more than 20,000 clones in the sample, roughly 74% are singletons; the top ten hold about 2%. The sequences come from lymph node tissue, collected before IRX-2 immunotherapy. Receptor source: a human donor with breast cancer. The CDR3 runs from the conserved cysteine through the conserved F or W. Fields, in order: clone size, V gene, D gene, J gene, CDR3 DNA, CDR3 protein. The D gene is left open where the match is weak. Size values are once, few and many counts, or a class for expanded clones, and some rows have none.

size: .; V: TRBV11-3; D: .; J: TRBJ1-1; DNA: TGTGCCAGCAGAAGGGGCGCACGGTACACTGAAGCTTTCTTT; CDR3: CASRRGARYTEAFF
size: .; V: TRBV19; D: .; J: TRBJ2-7; DNA: TGTGCCAGTAGTGCCCCGGACGGACGCTACGAGCAGTACTTC; CDR3: CASSAPDGRYEQYF
size: .; V: TRBV6-8; D: .; J: TRBJ2-7; DNA: TGTGCCAGCAGTTACAGCCGGGGGGCGATTAACTACGAGCAGTACTTC; CDR3: CASSYSRGAINYEQYF
size: .; V: TRBV23-1; D: .; J: TRBJ2-2; DNA: TGCGCCAGCAGCTTTAAAATGGGTACCGGGGAGCTGTTTTTT; CDR3: CASSFKMGTGELFF
size: .; V: TRBV19; D: .; J: TRBJ1-2; DNA: TGTGCCAGTAGTACCCTCTGGCCGGCCGGCTACACCTTC; CDR3: CASSTLWPAGYTF
size: .; V: TRBV29-1; D: TRBD1; J: TRBJ2-5; DNA: TGCAGCGTTGAAAAGGACAGGGGAGAGACCCAGTACTTC; CDR3: CSVEKDRGETQYF
size: once; V: TRBV11-3; D: TRBD1; J: TRBJ1-2; DNA: TGTGCCAGCAGCAATAATCCGGGACAGGGGACCTTTTACTTC; CDR3: CASSNNPGQGTFYF
size: .; V: TRBV6-4; D: .; J: TRBJ1-4; DNA: TGTGCCAGCAGTCAGGGTGAAAAACTGTTTTTT; CDR3: CASSQGEKLFF
size: .; V: TRBV19; D: .; J: TRBJ2-2; DNA: TGTGCCAGTAGTGAGGGGGGTATCGGGGAGCTGTTTTTT; CDR3: CASSEGGIGELFF
size: .; V: TRBV11-3; D: TRBD1; J: TRBJ1-4; DNA: TGTGCCAGCAGCTCGGACGGGACAGCTAATGAAAAACTGTTTTTT; CDR3: CASSSDGTANEKLFF
size: .; V: TRBV11-3; D: .; J: TRBJ1-5; DNA: TGTGCCAGCAGCCGATCACAGGGTGGCAATCAGCCCCAGCATTTT; CDR3: CASSRSQGGNQPQHF
size: .; V: TRBV6-8; D: TRBD2; J: TRBJ2-3; DNA: TGTGCCAGCAGTTACCAGCGGGGGATTAGCACAGATACGCAGTATTTT; CDR3: CASSYQRGISTDTQYF
size: .; V: TRBV6-8; D: .; J: TRBJ1-5; DNA: TGTGCCAGCAGTTACTCGATCGATCAGCCCCAGCATTTT; CDR3: CASSYSIDQPQHF
size: .; V: TRBV6-8; D: .; J: TRBJ1-5; DNA: TGTGCCATCAGTCCGGACAGTCGACAGCCCCAGCATTTT; CDR3: CAISPDSRQPQHF
size: .; V: TRBV7-6; D: TRBD1; J: TRBJ1-2; DNA: TGTGCCAGGCAGCCCATAGACAGGGGACCTACTAACTATGGCTACACCTTC; CDR3: CARQPIDRGPTNYGYTF
size: .; V: TRBV6-8; D: TRBD2; J: TRBJ2-5; DNA: TGTGCCAGCAGTTACTCGGGGGGACTAGGAGAGACCCAGTACTTC; CDR3: CASSYSGGLGETQYF
size: .; V: TRBV7-6; D: .; J: TRBJ1-1; DNA: TGTGCCAGCAGCTTATTGACAGGCGGCACTGAAGCTTTCTTT; CDR3: CASSLLTGGTEAFF
size: .; V: TRBV7-6; D: .; J: TRBJ2-5; DNA: TGTGCCAGCAGCTCTACAGGGAGGCGCCTAGGCCAAGAGACCCAGTACTTC; CDR3: CASSSTGRRLGQETQYF
size: few; V: TRBV1; D: .; J: TRBJ1-1; DNA: TGCGCCAGCAGCCAACTTAACAGAGTGAACACTGAAGCTTTCTTT; CDR3: CASSQLNRVNTEAFF
size: .; V: TRBV19; D: TRBD1; J: TRBJ1-2; DNA: TGTGCCAGTAGTAAGACCGGGACAGGGATTGTTGGCTACACCTTC; CDR3: CASSKTGTGIVGYTF
size: .; V: TRBV7-6; D: .; J: TRBJ1-2; DNA: TGTGCCAGCAGCTTAACGGGAGGGTACTATGGCTACACCTTC; CDR3: CASSLTGGYYGYTF
size: .; V: TRBV11-3; D: .; J: TRBJ2-2; DNA: TGTGCCAGCAGCTTGGTTGCGGGGTTAGTCGGGGAGCTGTTTTTT; CDR3: CASSLVAGLVGELFF
size: .; V: TRBV28; D: .; J: TRBJ1-3; DNA: TGTGCCAGCACCGGGGGGGGAAACGGAAACACCATATATTTT; CDR3: CASTGGGNGNTIYF
size: .; V: TRBV19; D: TRBD1; J: TRBJ2-1; DNA: TGTGCCAGTAGTACCGGACAGGGTGGTGGGAATGAGCAGTTCTTC; CDR3: CASSTGQGGGNEQFF
size: .; V: TRBV5-1; D: TRBD2; J: TRBJ2-7; DNA: TGCGCCAGCAGCTTGGTAGCGGGGTCCTACGAGCAGTACTTC; CDR3: CASSLVAGSYEQYF
size: few; V: TRBV6-8; D: TRBD1; J: TRBJ1-1; DNA: TGTGCCAGCAGTTACTCGGGACAGGGGGCTTTCTTT; CDR3: CASSYSGQGAFF
size: few; V: TRBV7-1; D: .; J: TRBJ2-3; DNA: TGTGCCAGCAGACGGGGGTACACAGATACGCAGTATTTT; CDR3: CASRRGYTDTQYF
size: .; V: TRBV5-1; D: TRBD2; J: TRBJ2-3; DNA: TGCGCCAGCAGCGTGGGACTAGCGGGGGTTAGGACAGATACGCAGTATTTT; CDR3: CASSVGLAGVRTDTQYF
size: .; V: TRBV6-8; D: .; J: TRBJ2-1; DNA: TGTGCCAGCGGCTTAGGGGCCTACAATGAGCAGTTCTTC; CDR3: CASGLGAYNEQFF
size: .; V: TRBV6-8; D: .; J: TRBJ1-6; DNA: TGTGCCAGCAGTTACTCCCTCTATAATTCACCCCTCCACTTT; CDR3: CASSYSLYNSPLHF
size: few; V: TRBV11-3; D: TRBD1; J: TRBJ1-1; DNA: TGTGCCAGCCTCGACAGGGAAATGAACACTGAAGCTTTCTTT; CDR3: CASLDREMNTEAFF
size: few; V: TRBV6-8; D: .; J: TRBJ1-5; DNA: TGTGCCAGCAGTTACCGCCGGGATAGCAATCAGCCCCAGCATTTT; CDR3: CASSYRRDSNQPQHF
size: .; V: TRBV7-4; D: TRBD1; J: TRBJ1-1; DNA: TGTGCCAGCAGCTTAGGACAGGGTGTAGGAGCTTTCTTT; CDR3: CASSLGQGVGAFF
size: .; V: TRBV10-2; D: .; J: TRBJ2-2; DNA: TGCGCCAGCAGCCCCCACTCTGGTAACACCGGGGAGCTGTTTTTT; CDR3: CASSPHSGNTGELFF
size: .; V: TRBV27; D: .; J: TRBJ2-3; DNA: TGTGCCAGCACAGTGACTAGCACAGATACGCAGTATTTT; CDR3: CASTVTSTDTQYF
size: .; V: TRBV28; D: TRBD1; J: TRBJ2-7; DNA: TGTGCCAGCAGTCCCGGGACAGGGCCCTCCTACGAGCAGTACTTC; CDR3: CASSPGTGPSYEQYF
size: .; V: TRBV10-3; D: .; J: TRBJ1-6; DNA: TGTGCCATCAGTGAGTTCATCTTGGCAGGAGAGAATTCACCCCTCCACTTT; CDR3: CAISEFILAGENSPLHF
size: .; V: TRBV11-3; D: TRBD1; J: TRBJ1-2; DNA: TGTGCCAGCAGCCACAGGGGAAAGACCAACACTACCAACTATGGCTACACCTTC; CDR3: CASSHRGKTNTTNYGYTF
size: .; V: TRBV6-8; D: TRBD1; J: TRBJ1-5; DNA: TGTGCCAGCCGGAGGACAGGGGATAATCAGCCCCAGCATTTT; CDR3: CASRRTGDNQPQHF
size: .; V: TRBV6-8; D: .; J: TRBJ2-7; DNA: TGTGCCAGCAGAATGACCCGACAGAGCTCCTACGAGCAGTACTTC; CDR3: CASRMTRQSSYEQYF
size: .; V: TRBV29-1; D: TRBD1; J: TRBJ1-1; DNA: TGCAGCGTTGACGGTCGACAGGGGTGGAACACTGAAGCTTTCTTT; CDR3: CSVDGRQGWNTEAFF
size: .; V: TRBV5-1; D: TRBD2; J: TRBJ2-1; DNA: TGCGCCAGCAGCCTCGGGACTAGCGGTTTTTACTCCTACAATGAGCAGTTCTTC; CDR3: CASSLGTSGFYSYNEQFF
size: few; V: TRBV6-8; D: .; J: TRBJ1-5; DNA: TGTGCCAGCAGTTATTACGAGTCGGTTCGCAATCAGCCCCAGCATTTT; CDR3: CASSYYESVRNQPQHF
size: once; V: TRBV7-1; D: .; J: TRBJ1-5; DNA: TGTGCCAGCAGCCCCCCCTACGGAGGGTACCAGCATTTT; CDR3: CASSPPYGGYQHF
size: .; V: TRBV28; D: .; J: TRBJ1-2; DNA: TGTGCCAGCAGTCCGAGGGAGGGTCCCCATGGCTACACCTTC; CDR3: CASSPREGPHGYTF
size: .; V: TRBV19; D: .; J: TRBJ1-4; DNA: TGTGCCAGTAGTAAAAACTCCTTGAAAGAACTGTTTTTT; CDR3: CASSKNSLKELFF
size: few; V: TRBV19; D: .; J: TRBJ2-2; DNA: TGTGCCAGTAAGCCGGTCACCGGGGAGCTGTTTTTT; CDR3: CASKPVTGELFF
size: once; V: TRBV11-3; D: .; J: TRBJ1-6; DNA: TGTGCCAGCAGCTTAGAGGGCAGCTATAATTCACCCCTCCACTTT; CDR3: CASSLEGSYNSPLHF
size: .; V: TRBV18; D: .; J: TRBJ2-3; DNA: TGTGCCAGCTCACCACCACACACAGATACGCAGTATTTT; CDR3: CASSPPHTDTQYF
size: .; V: TRBV18; D: .; J: TRBJ2-3; DNA: TGTGCCAGCTCACCACCGTTGGGGGGAGAGGATACGCAGTATTTT; CDR3: CASSPPLGGEDTQYF
size: once; V: TRBV28; D: TRBD1; J: TRBJ1-5; DNA: TGTGCCAGCAGCTTGGGTGGGACAGGGGGCCGACAGCCCCAGCATTTT; CDR3: CASSLGGTGGRQPQHF
size: .; V: TRBV10-1; D: .; J: TRBJ2-1; DNA: TGCGCCAGCAGTGAGCAAATATCTTCGGAAATGGGTGAGCAGTTCTTC; CDR3: CASSEQISSEMGEQFF